Below are 17 T cell receptor beta chains sequenced from a single sample in a study of OX40 agonist ivuxolimab in advanced cancers. TCRdb's table, derived via immunoSEQ multiplex PCR, lists solely in-frame clones and lacks some. The table lists approximately 61,000 clones, about 89% of them singletons. Sequencing was performed on CD4+ or CD8+ T cells sorted from blood, taken in a trial of the OX40 agonist ivuxolimab. These receptor sequences come from an adult with an advanced solid tumor such as melanoma, head and neck, liver or kidney cancer.

The CDR3 region is CAISESAHRVLTDTQYF. Written as DNA, the CDR3 is TGTGCCATCAGTGAGTCGGCCCACAGGGTTCTCACAGATACGCAGTATTTT. This sequence joins TRBV10-3 and TRBJ2-3; tentatively, D is TRBD1 (6 bases). In germline, CDR1 is ENHRY, CDR2 SYGVKD. The CDR3 is 17 residues long. Trimming cost V 0 bases and J 2 bases, with 15 bases left between them.

The rearrangement links TRBV27 to TRBJ2-1; D is possibly TRBD2 (5 bases). Germline CDR1 reads MNHEY; CDR2 reads SMNVEV (reference sequence). The CDR3 totals 15 residues. The V gene lost 3 bases and the J gene lost 4 bases, with 13 bases spanning the gap. The CDR3 region is CASSLSGAVYNEQFF. The CDR3 nucleotides read TGTGCCAGCAGTTTGTCCGGAGCGGTATACAATGAGCAGTTCTTC.

Turning to this clone: Sequence at one end of the junction differs from germline and may be a read error. This sample also contains other DNA sequences that code for the same CDR3. The chain carries TRBV28 and TRBJ2-2; the D gene is possibly TRBD2 (5 bases). The germline V gene encodes CDR1 MDHEN and CDR2 SYDVKM. This CDR3 has 17 residues. The DNA for the CDR3 is TGTGCCAGCAGTTTATTGGAGGTTGTCGCGAACACCGGGGAGTTGTTTTTT. Amino acids: CASSLLEVVANTGELFF.

The chain couples TRBV27 to TRBJ2-6, with D maybe TRBD2 (6 bases). The CDR3 spans 18 residues. V was shortened by 2 bases and J by 0 bases, with 14 bases between the two germline ends. In germline, CDR1 is MNHEY, CDR2 SMNVEV (reference sequence). CDR3 amino acids: CASSLSLGTGSGANVLTF. The CDR3 bases are TGTGCCAGCAGTTTAAGTTTGGGGACTGGCTCTGGGGCCAACGTCCTGACTTTC.

The V and J genes are TRBV5-1 and TRBJ2-3; D remains ambiguous. The length of the CDR3 is 15 residues. Germline loops: CDR1 SGHRS, CDR2 YFSETQ. The V end was cut by 0 bases, the J end by 0 bases, with 8 bases between. The CDR3: CASSLVQRSTDTQYF. CDR3 in DNA: TGCGCCAGCAGCTTGGTTCAAAGGAGCACAGATACGCAGTATTTT.

The chain joins TRBV13 to TRBJ2-3; TRBD2 aligns across 11 bases. There are 20 residues in the CDR3. Trimming cost V 5 bases and J 1 base; bases outside gene matches: 17. Germline loops: CDR1 PRHDT, CDR2 FYEKMQ (reference sequence). CDR3 protein: CASSPYLAGGSVGGTDTQYF. CDR3 DNA sequence: TGTGCCAGCAGCCCCTACCTAGCGGGAGGTTCAGTGGGGGGCACAGATACGCAGTATTTT.

This chain joins TRBV10-3 and TRBJ2-1, with D tentatively TRBD1 (5 bases). The CDR3 covers 15 residues. In germline, CDR1 is ENHRY, CDR2 SYGVKD. The V and J ends lost 0 bases and 8 bases respectively, with 14 bases between them. CDR3 in DNA: TGTGCCATCAGTGAGTCGCGCCAGGGTCTGGATGAGCAGTTCTTC. This sequence encodes CAISESRQGLDEQFF.

This chain links TRBV27 with TRBJ1-1, with no clear D. Germline CDR1 and CDR2: MNHEY and SMNVEV (reference sequence). The CDR3 consists of 15 residues. V was clipped by 5 bases and J by 1 base, with 14 bases between them. In nucleotides, the CDR3 is TGTGCCAGCAGTACCCGAATGATTAAGAACACTGAAGCTTTCTTT. Its protein product is CASSTRMIKNTEAFF.

About this clone: Other nucleotide sequences from this sample produce the same CDR3. The chain links TRBV27 to TRBJ2-5; D is possibly TRBD2 (5 bases). Germline V lookup: CDR1 MNHEY, CDR2 SMNVEV (reference sequence). The CDR3 runs to 13 residues. Trimming took off 6 bases at V and 1 base at J, with 9 bases between the two ends. The chain's CDR3 is CASSRDSQETQYF. The CDR3 region has the DNA TGTGCCAGCAGCCGGGATTCCCAAGAGACCCAGTACTTC.

This clone was observed a handful of times. This sequence joins TRBV15 and TRBJ1-3, with no clear D. The CDR3 spans 18 residues. The ends were cut back, 5 bases at V and 2 bases at J, with 22 bases in the middle. Germline assignment: CDR1 LNHNV and CDR2 YYDKDF (reference sequence). CDR3 nucleotides: TGTGCCACCAGCCGGAGACGAGAGTATTCCGTCGCTGGAAACACCATATATTTT. This sequence encodes CATSRRREYSVAGNTIYF.

The CDR3 bases are TGTGCCAGCAGAAAAAGGGGGCGGAACGGGGAGCTGTTTTTT. This gives the protein CASRKRGRNGELFF. The rearrangement joins TRBV6-6 to TRBJ2-2; 7 nucleotides line up with TRBD1. The CDR3 has 14 amino acids. V lost 6 bases, J lost 7 bases, and 8 bases stayed unmatched. CDR1 is MNHNY and CDR2 is SVGAGI in the germline V gene (reference sequence).

This chain links TRBV7-8 with TRBJ2-7; no clear D. V was trimmed by 5 bases and J by 7 bases, leaving 18 bases between them. The length of the CDR3 is 14 residues. CDR1 is SGHVS, CDR2 FQNEAQ, per germline. CDR3 sequence (DNA): TGTGCCAGCAGCCCTCCGGGCAGCGAGTTGGAGCAGTACTTC. It is translated as CASSPPGSELEQYF.

V gene TRBV27 combines with J gene TRBJ2-7, with TRBD2 matching over 11 bases. From germline, CDR1 is MNHEY and CDR2 SMNVEV (reference sequence). The CDR3 runs to 14 residues. With V trimmed by 5 bases and J by 3 bases, 3 bases remained unmatched. CDR3 protein: CASSEGLAVYEQYF. The DNA for the CDR3 is TGTGCCAGCAGTGAGGGACTAGCGGTCTACGAGCAGTACTTC.

This chain links TRBV28 with TRBJ1-1; 7 nucleotides agree with TRBD1. The CDR3 covers 18 residues. The ends lost 3 bases at V and 8 bases at J; junction bases unmatched: 21. Per germline, CDR1 MDHEN and CDR2 SYDVKM. CDR3 bases: TGTGCCAGCAGTTTTATGAGGCCCCAAACAGGGGACGAGGAGGAAGCTTTCTTT. Its translation: CASSFMRPQTGDEEEAFF. Using reference TRBV28 and TRBJ1-1 for the parts outside the CDR3, the full variable domain is DVKVTQSSRYLVKRTGEKVFLECVQDMDHENMFWYRQDPGLGLRLIYFSYDVKMKEKGDIPEGYSVSREKKERFSLILESASTNQTSMYLCASSFMRPQTGDEEEAFFGQGTRLTVV.

This clone has only a few counts. This rearrangement joins TRBV28 to TRBJ1-5, with 7 bases matching TRBD1. V shed 2 bases, J shed 7 bases, and the junction held 20 bases outside the gene matches. This CDR3 is 19 amino acids long. Germline-derived CDR1 and CDR2 are MDHEN and SYDVKM. The chain's CDR3 is CASSLSRDPTGELCQPQHF. The CDR3, as DNA: TGTGCCAGCAGTTTAAGTAGGGATCCAACAGGGGAGTTGTGCCAGCCCCAGCATTTT. Full variable domain (rest looked up from reference TRBV28 and TRBJ1-5): DVKVTQSSRYLVKRTGEKVFLECVQDMDHENMFWYRQDPGLGLRLIYFSYDVKMKEKGDIPEGYSVSREKKERFSLILESASTNQTSMYLCASSLSRDPTGELCQPQHFGDGTRLSIL.

In this sample, this clone turned up once. The chain uses TRBV4-3 and TRBJ2-7; D not certain. This CDR3 is 15 amino acids long. Germline V lookup: CDR1 LGHNA, CDR2 YSLEER. V lost 0 bases and J lost 3, with 12 bases in between. For the CDR3, the DNA is TGCGCCAGCAGCCAAGATCAAGAGACTGACTACGAGCAGTACTTC. It translates to CASSQDQETDYEQYF.

The rearrangement joins TRBV28 to TRBJ2-7; D is undetermined. The CDR3 has 13 residues. V lost 6 bases and J 6 bases, leaving 15 bases between the germline ends. CDR1 and CDR2 from the germline V gene are MDHEN and SYDVKM. The CDR3 DNA follows: TGTGCCAGCAGCCCCTACCGAGCCCTCGAGCAGTACTTC. This gives the protein CASSPYRALEQYF.